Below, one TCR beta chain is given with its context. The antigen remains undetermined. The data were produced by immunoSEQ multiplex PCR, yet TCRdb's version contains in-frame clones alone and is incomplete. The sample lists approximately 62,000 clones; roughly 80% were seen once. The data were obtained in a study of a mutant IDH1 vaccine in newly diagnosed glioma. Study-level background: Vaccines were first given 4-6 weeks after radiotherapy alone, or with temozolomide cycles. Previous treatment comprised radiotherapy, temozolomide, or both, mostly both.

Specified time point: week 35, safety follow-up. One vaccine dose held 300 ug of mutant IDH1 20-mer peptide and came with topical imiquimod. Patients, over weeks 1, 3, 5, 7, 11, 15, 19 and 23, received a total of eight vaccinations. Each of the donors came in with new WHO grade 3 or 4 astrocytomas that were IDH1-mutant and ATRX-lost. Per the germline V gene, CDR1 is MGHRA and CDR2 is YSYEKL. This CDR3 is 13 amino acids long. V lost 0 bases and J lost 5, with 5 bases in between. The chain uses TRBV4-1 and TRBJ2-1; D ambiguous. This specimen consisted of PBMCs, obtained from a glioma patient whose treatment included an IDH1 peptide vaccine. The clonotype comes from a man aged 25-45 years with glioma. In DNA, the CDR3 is TGCGCCAGCAGCCAAGATCGGCACAATGAGCAGTTCTTC. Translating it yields CASSQDRHNEQFF.